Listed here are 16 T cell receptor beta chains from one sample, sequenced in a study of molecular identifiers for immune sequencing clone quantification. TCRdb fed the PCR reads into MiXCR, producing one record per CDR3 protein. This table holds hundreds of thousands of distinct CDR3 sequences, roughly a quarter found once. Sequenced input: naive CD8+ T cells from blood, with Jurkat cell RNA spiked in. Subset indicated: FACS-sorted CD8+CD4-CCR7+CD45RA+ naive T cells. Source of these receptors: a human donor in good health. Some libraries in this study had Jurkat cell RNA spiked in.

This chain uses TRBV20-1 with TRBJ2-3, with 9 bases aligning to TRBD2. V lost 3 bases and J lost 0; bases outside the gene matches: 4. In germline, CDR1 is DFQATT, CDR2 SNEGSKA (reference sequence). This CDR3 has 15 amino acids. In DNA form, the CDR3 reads TGCAGTGCTAGCCCGACTAGCGGCAGCACAGATACGCAGTATTTT. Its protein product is CSASPTSGSTDTQYF.

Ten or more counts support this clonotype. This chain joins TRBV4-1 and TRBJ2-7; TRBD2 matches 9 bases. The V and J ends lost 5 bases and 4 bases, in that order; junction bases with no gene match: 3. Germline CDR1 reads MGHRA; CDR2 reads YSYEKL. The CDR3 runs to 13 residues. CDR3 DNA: TGCGCCAGCAGCGCTAGCGGGGTTTACGAGCAGTACTTC. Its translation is CASSASGVYEQYF.

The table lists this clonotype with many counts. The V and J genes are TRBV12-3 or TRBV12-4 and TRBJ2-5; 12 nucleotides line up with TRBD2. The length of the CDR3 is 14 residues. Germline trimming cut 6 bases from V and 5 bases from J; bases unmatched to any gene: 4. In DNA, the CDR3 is TGTGCCAGCAGCCTAGCGGGAGGGATGGAGACCCAGTACTTC. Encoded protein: CASSLAGGMETQYF.

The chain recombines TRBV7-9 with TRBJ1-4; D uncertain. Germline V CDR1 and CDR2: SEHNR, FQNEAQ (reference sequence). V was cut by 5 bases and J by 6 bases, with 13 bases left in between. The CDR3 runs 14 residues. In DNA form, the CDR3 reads TGTGCCAGCAGCCCCGGAGTAGGGCATGAAAAACTGTTTTTT. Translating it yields CASSPGVGHEKLFF.

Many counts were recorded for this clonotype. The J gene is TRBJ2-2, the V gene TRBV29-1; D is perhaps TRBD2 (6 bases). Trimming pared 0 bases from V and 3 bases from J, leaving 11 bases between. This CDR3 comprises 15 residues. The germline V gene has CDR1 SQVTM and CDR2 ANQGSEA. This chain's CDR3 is CSVEDGGTYTGELFF. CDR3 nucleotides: TGCAGCGTTGAAGATGGCGGGACCTACACCGGGGAGCTGTTTTTT.

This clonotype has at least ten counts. CDR3 coding DNA: TGTGCCAGCAGCCCTAGGACAGGGGAGGGCTATGGCTACACCTTC. Protein: CASSPRTGEGYGYTF. The V and J genes are TRBV7-9 and TRBJ1-2; 9 bases match TRBD1. V trimming: 5 bases; J trimming: 4 bases; junction bases outside the gene matches: 8. In germline, CDR1 is SEHNR, CDR2 FQNEAQ (reference sequence). The CDR3 has 15 residues. Based on the CDR3 plus reference TRBV7-9 and TRBJ1-2, the full variable domain is DTGVSQNPRHKITKRGQNVTFRCDPISEHNRLYWYRQTLGQGPEFLTYFQNEAQLEKSRLLSDRFSAERPKGSFSTLEIQRTEQGDSAMYLCASSPRTGEGYGYTFGSGTRLTVV.

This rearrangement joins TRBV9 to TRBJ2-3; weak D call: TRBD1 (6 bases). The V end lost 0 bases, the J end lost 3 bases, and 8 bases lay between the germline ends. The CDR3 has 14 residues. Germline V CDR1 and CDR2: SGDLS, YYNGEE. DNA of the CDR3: TGTGCCAGCAGCGTAGACAGGGCGACAGATACGCAGTATTTT. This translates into CASSVDRATDTQYF.

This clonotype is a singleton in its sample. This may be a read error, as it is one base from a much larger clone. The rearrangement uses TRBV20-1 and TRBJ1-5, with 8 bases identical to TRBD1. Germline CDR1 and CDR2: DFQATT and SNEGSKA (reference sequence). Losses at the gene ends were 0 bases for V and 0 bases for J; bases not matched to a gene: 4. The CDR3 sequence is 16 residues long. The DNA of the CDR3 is TGCAGTGCTAGAGATTGCAGGGGGCATAGCAATCAGCCCCAGCATTTT. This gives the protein CSARDCRGHSNQPQHF.

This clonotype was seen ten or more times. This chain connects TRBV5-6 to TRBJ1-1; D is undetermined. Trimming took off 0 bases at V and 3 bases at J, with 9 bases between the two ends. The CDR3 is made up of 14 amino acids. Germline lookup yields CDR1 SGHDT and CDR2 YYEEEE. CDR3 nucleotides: TGTGCCAGCAGCTTGGACGGATTTGACACTGAAGCTTTCTTT. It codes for CASSLDGFDTEAFF.

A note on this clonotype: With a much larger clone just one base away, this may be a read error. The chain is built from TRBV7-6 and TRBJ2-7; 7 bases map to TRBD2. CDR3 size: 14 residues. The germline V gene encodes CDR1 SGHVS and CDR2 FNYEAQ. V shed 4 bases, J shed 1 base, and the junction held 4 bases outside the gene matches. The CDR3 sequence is CASSSGGASYEQYF. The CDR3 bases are TGTGCCAGCAGCTCGGGGGGAGCGTCCTACGAGCAGTACTTC.

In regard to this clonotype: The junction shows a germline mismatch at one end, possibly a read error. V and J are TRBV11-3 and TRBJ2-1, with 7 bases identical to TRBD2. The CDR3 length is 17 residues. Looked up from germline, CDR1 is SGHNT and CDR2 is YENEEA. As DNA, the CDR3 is TGTGCCAGCAGCTCCGATGAGGGCGGGAGCTCCTACAATGAGCCGTTCTTC. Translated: CASSSDEGGSSYNEPFF.

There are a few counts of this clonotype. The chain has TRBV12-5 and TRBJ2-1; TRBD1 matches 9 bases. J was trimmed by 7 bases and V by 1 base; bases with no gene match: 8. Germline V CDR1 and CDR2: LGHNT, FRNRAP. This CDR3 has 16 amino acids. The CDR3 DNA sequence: TGTGCTAGTGGTTTGGACCCCGGACAGGGGATGAATGAGCAGTTCTTC. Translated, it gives CASGLDPGQGMNEQFF.

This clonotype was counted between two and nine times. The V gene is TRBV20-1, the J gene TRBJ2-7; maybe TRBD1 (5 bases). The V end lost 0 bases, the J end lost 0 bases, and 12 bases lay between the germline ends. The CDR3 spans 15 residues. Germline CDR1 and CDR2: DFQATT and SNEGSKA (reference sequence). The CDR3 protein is CSAREESGSSYEQYF. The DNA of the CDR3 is TGCAGTGCTAGAGAGGAGTCAGGGTCCTCCTACGAGCAGTACTTC.

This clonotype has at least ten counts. The CDR3 here is CASNSEGGGAYNEQFF. As DNA, the CDR3 is TGTGCCAGCAACTCGGAGGGCGGGGGGGCATACAATGAGCAGTTCTTC. The chain employs TRBV5-4 and TRBJ2-1; 9 nucleotides agree with TRBD2. The CDR3 runs to 16 residues. CDR1 and CDR2 (germline): SGHNT, YYREEE (reference sequence). J was trimmed by 4 bases and V by 6 bases; bases with no gene match: 11.

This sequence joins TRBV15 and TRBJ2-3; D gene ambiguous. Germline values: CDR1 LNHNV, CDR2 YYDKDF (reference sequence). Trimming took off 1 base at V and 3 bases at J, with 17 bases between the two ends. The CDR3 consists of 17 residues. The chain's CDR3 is CATSRAAASVFTDTQYF. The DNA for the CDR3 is TGTGCCACCAGCAGAGCGGCGGCGTCGGTTTTTACAGATACGCAGTATTTT. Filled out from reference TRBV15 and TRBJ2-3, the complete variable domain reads DAMVIQNPRYQVTQFGKPVTLSCSQTLNHNVMYWYQQKSSQAPKLLFHYYDKDFNNEADTPDNFQSRRPNTSFCFLDIRSPGLGDTAMYLCATSRAAASVFTDTQYFGPGTRLTVL.

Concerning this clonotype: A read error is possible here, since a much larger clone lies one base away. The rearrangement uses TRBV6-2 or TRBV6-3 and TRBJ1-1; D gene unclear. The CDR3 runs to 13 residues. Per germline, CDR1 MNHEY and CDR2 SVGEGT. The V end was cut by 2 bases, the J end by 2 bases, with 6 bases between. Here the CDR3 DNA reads TGTGCCAGCAGTTACAGGCACAACACTGAAGCTTTCTTT. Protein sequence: CASSYRHNTEAFF.